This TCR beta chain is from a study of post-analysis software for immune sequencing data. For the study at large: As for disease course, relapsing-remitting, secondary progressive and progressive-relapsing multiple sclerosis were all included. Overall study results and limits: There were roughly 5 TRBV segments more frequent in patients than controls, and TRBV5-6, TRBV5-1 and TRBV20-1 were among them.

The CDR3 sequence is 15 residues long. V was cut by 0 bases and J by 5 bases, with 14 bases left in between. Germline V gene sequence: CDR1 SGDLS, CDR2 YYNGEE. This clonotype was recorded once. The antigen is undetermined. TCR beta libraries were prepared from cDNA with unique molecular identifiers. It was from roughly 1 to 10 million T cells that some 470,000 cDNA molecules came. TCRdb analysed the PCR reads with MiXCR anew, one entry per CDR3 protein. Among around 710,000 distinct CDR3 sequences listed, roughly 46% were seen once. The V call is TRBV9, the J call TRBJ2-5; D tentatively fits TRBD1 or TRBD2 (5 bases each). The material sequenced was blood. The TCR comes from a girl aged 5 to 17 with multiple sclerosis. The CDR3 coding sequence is TGTGCCAGCAGCGTAGCCCAGGGAAGAGGGGAGACCCAGTACTTC. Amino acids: CASSVAQGRGETQYF. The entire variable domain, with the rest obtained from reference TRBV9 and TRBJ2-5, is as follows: DSGVTQTPKHLITATGQRVTLRCSPRSGDLSVYWYQQSLDQGLQFLIQYYNGEERAKGNILERFSAQQFPDLHSELNLSSLELGDSALYFCASSVAQGRGETQYFGPGTRLLVL.